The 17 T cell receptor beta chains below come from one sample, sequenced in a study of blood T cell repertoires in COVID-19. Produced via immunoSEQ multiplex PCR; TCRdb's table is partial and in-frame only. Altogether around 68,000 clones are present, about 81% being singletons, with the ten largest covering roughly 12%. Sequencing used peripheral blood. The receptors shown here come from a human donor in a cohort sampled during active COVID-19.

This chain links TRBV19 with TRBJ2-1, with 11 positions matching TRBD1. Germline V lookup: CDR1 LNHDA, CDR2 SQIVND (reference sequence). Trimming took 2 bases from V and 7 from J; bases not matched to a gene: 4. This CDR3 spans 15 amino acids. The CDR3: CASSIRGTGGNEQFF. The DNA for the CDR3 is TGTGCCAGTAGTATACGAGGGACAGGGGGGAATGAGCAGTTCTTC.

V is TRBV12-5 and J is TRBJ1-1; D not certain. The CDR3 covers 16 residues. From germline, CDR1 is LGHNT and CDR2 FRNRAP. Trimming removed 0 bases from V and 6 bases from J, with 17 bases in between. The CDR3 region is CASGLVLGRERAEAFF. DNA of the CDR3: TGTGCTAGTGGTTTGGTACTGGGCAGAGAGAGAGCTGAAGCTTTCTTT.

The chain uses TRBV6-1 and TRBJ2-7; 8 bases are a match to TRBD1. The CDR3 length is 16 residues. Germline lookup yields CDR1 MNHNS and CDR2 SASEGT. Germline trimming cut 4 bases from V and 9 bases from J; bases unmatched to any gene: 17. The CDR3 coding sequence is TGTGCCAGCAGTGTTGGGCCGGGACAGGTTACATTCGGGCAGTACGTC. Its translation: CASSVGPGQVTFGQYV.

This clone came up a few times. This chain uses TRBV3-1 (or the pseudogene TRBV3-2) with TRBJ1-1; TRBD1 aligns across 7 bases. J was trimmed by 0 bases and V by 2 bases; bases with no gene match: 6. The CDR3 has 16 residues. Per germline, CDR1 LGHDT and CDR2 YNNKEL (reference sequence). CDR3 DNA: TGTGCCAGCAGCCAAATGGACAGGCGGGTGAACACTGAAGCTTTCTTT. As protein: CASSQMDRRVNTEAFF.

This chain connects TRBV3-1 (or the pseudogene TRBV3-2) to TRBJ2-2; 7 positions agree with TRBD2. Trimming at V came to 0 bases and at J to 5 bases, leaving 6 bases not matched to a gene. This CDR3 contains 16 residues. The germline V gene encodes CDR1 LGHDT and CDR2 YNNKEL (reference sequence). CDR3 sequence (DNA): TGTGCCAGCAGCCAAGATCCCGGGACTAAAACCGGGGAGCTGTTTTTT. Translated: CASSQDPGTKTGELFF.

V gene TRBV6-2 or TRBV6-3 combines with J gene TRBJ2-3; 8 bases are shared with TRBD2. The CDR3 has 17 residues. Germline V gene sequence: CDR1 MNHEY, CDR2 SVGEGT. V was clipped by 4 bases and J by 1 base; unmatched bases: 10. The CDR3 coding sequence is TGTGCCAGCAGTTCTTTCCGGACTAGCATTGGCACAGATACGCAGTATTTT. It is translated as CASSSFRTSIGTDTQYF.

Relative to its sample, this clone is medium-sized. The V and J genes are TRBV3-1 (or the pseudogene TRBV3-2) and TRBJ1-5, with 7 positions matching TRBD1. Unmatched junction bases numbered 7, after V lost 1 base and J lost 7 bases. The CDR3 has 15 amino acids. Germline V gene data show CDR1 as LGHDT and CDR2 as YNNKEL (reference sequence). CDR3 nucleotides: TGTGCCAGCAGCCAAGGGCAGGGGGGTGCACAGCCCCAGCATTTT. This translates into CASSQGQGGAQPQHF.

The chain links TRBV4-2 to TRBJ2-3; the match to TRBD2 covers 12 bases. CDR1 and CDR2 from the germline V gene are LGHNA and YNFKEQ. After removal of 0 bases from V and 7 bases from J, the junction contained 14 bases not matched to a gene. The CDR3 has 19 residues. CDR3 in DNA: TGTGCCAGCAGCCAAGATAGGGGCCGGACTAGCGGGGTGGAATATACGCAGTATTTT. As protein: CASSQDRGRTSGVEYTQYF.

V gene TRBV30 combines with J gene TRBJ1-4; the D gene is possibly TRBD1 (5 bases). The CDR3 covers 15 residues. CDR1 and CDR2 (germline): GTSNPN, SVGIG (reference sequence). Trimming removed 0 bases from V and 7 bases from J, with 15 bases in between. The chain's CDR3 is CAWSVPGTKSEKLFF. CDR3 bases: TGTGCCTGGAGTGTACCAGGGACTAAGAGTGAAAAACTGTTTTTT.

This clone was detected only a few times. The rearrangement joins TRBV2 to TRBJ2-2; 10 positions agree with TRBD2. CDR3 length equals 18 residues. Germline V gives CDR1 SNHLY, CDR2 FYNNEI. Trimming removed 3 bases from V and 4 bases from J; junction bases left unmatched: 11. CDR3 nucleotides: TGTGCCAGCAGTGAGGTGTCGGAGCGGGGGGGCTTCACCGGGGAGCTGTTTTTT. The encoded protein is CASSEVSERGGFTGELFF. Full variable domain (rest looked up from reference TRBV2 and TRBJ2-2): EPEVTQTPSHQVTQMGQEVILRCVPISNHLYFYWYRQILGQKVEFLVSFYNNEISEKSEIFDDQFSVERPDGSNFTLKIRSTKLEDSAMYFCASSEVSERGGFTGELFFGEGSRLTVL.

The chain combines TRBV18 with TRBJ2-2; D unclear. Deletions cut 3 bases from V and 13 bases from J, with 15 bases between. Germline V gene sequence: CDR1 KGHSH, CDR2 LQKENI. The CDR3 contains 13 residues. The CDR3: CASSPFPLTGLFF. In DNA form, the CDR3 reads TGTGCCAGCTCACCCTTCCCGTTGACGGGGCTGTTTTTT.

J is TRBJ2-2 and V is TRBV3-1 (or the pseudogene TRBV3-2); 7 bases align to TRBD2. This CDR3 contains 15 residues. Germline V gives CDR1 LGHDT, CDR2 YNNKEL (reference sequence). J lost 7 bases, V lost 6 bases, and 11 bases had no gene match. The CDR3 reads CASRQFTSVHGELFF. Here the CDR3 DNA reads TGTGCCAGCAGGCAATTCACTAGCGTCCACGGGGAGCTGTTTTTT.

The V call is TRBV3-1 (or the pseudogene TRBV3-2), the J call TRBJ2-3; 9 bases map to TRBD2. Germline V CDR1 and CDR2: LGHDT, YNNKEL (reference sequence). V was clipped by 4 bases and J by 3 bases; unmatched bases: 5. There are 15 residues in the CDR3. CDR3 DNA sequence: TGTGCCAGCAGCCTGGGACTAGCAACGACAGATACGCAGTATTTT. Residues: CASSLGLATTDTQYF.

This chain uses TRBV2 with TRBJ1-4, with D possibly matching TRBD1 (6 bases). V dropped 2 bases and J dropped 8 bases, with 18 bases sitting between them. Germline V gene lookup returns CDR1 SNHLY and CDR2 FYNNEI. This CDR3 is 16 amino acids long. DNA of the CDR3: TGTGCCAGCAGTGAAAGGAAGGGGGGGAGCGGGGAAAAACTGTTTTTT. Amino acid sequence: CASSERKGGSGEKLFF.

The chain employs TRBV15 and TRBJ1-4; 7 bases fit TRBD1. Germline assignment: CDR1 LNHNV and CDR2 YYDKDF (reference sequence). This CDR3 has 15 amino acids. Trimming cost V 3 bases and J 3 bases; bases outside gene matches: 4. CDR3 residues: CATSRLRGANEKLFF. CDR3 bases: TGTGCCACCAGCAGGCTCAGGGGGGCTAATGAAAAACTGTTTTTT.

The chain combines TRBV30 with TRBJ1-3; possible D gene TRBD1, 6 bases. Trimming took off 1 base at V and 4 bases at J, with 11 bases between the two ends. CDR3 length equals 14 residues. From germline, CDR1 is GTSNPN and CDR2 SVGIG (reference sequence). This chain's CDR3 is CAWSGTDQGNTIYF. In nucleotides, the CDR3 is TGTGCCTGGAGTGGGACAGATCAGGGAAACACCATATATTTT.

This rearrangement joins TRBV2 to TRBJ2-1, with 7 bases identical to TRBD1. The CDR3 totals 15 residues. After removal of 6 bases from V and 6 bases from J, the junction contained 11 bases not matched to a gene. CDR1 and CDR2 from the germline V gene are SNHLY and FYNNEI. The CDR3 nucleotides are TGTGCCAGCAGCCTCAGACAGGGTCCATCCAATGAGCAGTTCTTC. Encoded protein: CASSLRQGPSNEQFF.